These 27 T cell receptor beta chains originate from one sample sequenced in a study of T cell responses to AZD1222 COVID-19 vaccine (dated by TCRdb to the early 2020s). The time point label corresponds to: about 28 days (+/-7) after the second vaccine dose. Receptors were amplified or captured by the immunoSEQ multiplex PCR assay. TCRdb re-hosts the immuneACCESS table, in-frame sequences only. Its copies lack some clones; in the studies checked, an unresolved V gene accounts for under half of them, and the cause for the rest is not known. For this sample the table gives approximately 150,000 clones, of which less than 95% were detected only once. The top ten clones comprise approximately 6.3% of the sample. The sequencing used peripheral blood, collected 28 days after the second AZD1222 dose. The receptors derive from an adult who received the AZD1222 COVID-19 vaccine.

The chain carries TRBV13 and TRBJ1-3; TRBD1 matches 8 bases. The trim removed 5 bases at V and 0 bases at J, leaving 3 bases unmatched. The germline V gene encodes CDR1 PRHDT and CDR2 FYEKMQ (reference sequence). This CDR3 contains 15 residues. CDR3 in amino acids: CASSRTGTSGNTIYF. The CDR3 region has the DNA TGTGCCAGCAGCAGGACAGGGACCTCTGGAAACACCATATATTTT.

The chain links TRBV7-2 to TRBJ1-5, with TRBD1 matching 7 bases. The CDR3 is 15 residues long. The ends lost 1 base at V and 4 bases at J; junction bases unmatched: 4. CDR1 is SGHTA and CDR2 is FQGNSA in the germline V gene. The CDR3 reads CASSLGQGVNQPQHF. CDR3 coding DNA: TGTGCCAGCAGCTTAGGGCAGGGGGTGAATCAGCCCCAGCATTTT.

J is TRBJ1-5 and V is TRBV2; TRBD1 matches 10 bases. V lost 1 base, J lost 11 bases, and 17 bases stayed unmatched. This CDR3 region has 18 residues. CDR1 SNHLY and CDR2 FYNNEI come from the germline V gene. The CDR3 DNA follows: TGTGCCAGCAGTGAAGGAGAAGGGGGACAGGGGAGGCACCGGACCCAGCATTTT. Its protein is CASSEGEGGQGRHRTQHF.

For the CDR3, the DNA is TGTGCCACCCGGCGAGCGGGGGGGCGAGATACGCAGTATTTT. Its protein product is CATRRAGGRDTQYF. The chain couples TRBV10-3 to TRBJ2-3; TRBD2 agrees at 10 bases. V lost 10 bases, J lost 5 bases, and 9 bases stayed unmatched. The CDR3 contains 14 residues. CDR1 is ENHRY, CDR2 SYGVKD, per germline.

This clone was detected once. The genes are TRBV7-9 and TRBJ1-2, with D uncertain. Germline CDR1 SEHNR, CDR2 FQNEAQ (reference sequence). The CDR3 extends over 15 amino acids. The germline V and J ends were trimmed by 0 bases and 0 bases, with 8 bases remaining between them. CDR3 in amino acids: CASSLAGGSNYGYTF. In DNA form, the CDR3 reads TGTGCCAGCAGCTTAGCGGGAGGCTCTAACTATGGCTACACCTTC.

The chain uses TRBV12-3 or TRBV12-4 and TRBJ1-1; no firm D call. Trimming stripped 3 bases from V and 7 bases from J, with 6 bases between. This CDR3 comprises 11 residues. The DNA for the CDR3 is TGTGCCAGCAGTTTGACATTTGAAGCTTTCTTT. Translation gives CASSLTFEAFF.

The chain carries TRBV30 and TRBJ2-2, with unresolved D. V was shortened by 3 bases and J by 4 bases, with 15 bases between the two germline ends. There are 15 residues in the CDR3. Looked up from germline, CDR1 is GTSNPN and CDR2 is SVGIG (reference sequence). CDR3 protein: CAWRLDILLTGELFF. The CDR3, as DNA: TGTGCCTGGAGGCTAGACATCTTACTCACCGGGGAGCTGTTTTTT.

The chain couples TRBV4-3 to TRBJ1-6; D possibly corresponds to TRBD1 (6 bases). CDR1 is LGHNA, CDR2 YSLEER, per germline. The CDR3 is 15 amino acids. Trimming removed 0 bases at V and 6 bases at J, with 9 bases between. The CDR3 reads CASSQDHRANSPLHF. DNA of the CDR3: TGCGCCAGCAGCCAAGATCACAGGGCTAATTCACCCCTCCACTTT.

The CDR3 here is CASSQDTPPGTQYF. The CDR3 DNA is TGTGCCAGCAGCCAAGATACACCCCCGGGGACCCAGTACTTC. V and J are TRBV3-1 (or the pseudogene TRBV3-2) and TRBJ2-5; no reliable D call. Germline V CDR1 and CDR2: LGHDT, YNNKEL (reference sequence). V lost 0 bases and J 7 bases, leaving 12 bases between the germline ends. This CDR3 has 14 amino acids.

V and J are TRBV19 and TRBJ1-2, with D perhaps TRBD1 (5 bases). The CDR3 contains 16 residues. The germline V and J ends were trimmed by 5 bases and 2 bases, with 18 bases remaining between them. Germline lookup yields CDR1 LNHDA and CDR2 SQIVND (reference sequence). The CDR3 protein is CASSYTSLNRNYGYTF. For the CDR3, the DNA is TGTGCCAGTAGTTATACCTCCTTGAACAGGAACTATGGCTACACCTTC.

The rearrangement uses TRBV28 and TRBJ1-4; D is uncertain. Deletions cut 6 bases from V and 3 bases from J, with 8 bases between. The CDR3 has 13 residues. Germline V CDR1 and CDR2: MDHEN, SYDVKM. For the CDR3, the DNA is TGTGCCAGCAGAACCGGGCCTAATGAAAAACTGTTTTTT. It specifies CASRTGPNEKLFF.

This clone was found a few times. The J gene is TRBJ2-5, the V gene TRBV21-1; TRBD2, the D gene given by the table, was not confirmed from the DNA. TRBV21-1 is given as a pseudogene. The CDR3 sequence is 16 residues long. The CDR3 is CASSKMRSPTPETQYF. In nucleotides, the CDR3 is TGTGCCAGCAGCAAAATGAGGTCTCCCACACCGGAGACCCAGTACTTC.

The chain joins TRBV10-3 to TRBJ1-2; perhaps TRBD1 as D (6 bases). Germline loops: CDR1 ENHRY, CDR2 SYGVKD. The CDR3 sequence is 13 residues long. V dropped 8 bases and J dropped 5 bases, with 15 bases sitting between them. CDR3 nucleotides: TGTGCCATCGAAGGGGGGAGGGATTATGGCTACACCTTC. It translates to CAIEGGRDYGYTF.

The chain joins TRBV11-2 to TRBJ1-1, with 8 bases identical to TRBD1. This CDR3 spans 13 amino acids. Germline CDR1 reads SGHAT; CDR2 reads FQNNGV. V shed 3 bases, J shed 4 bases, and the junction held 1 base outside the gene matches. CDR3 loop: CASSFDRGTEAFF. In DNA form, the CDR3 reads TGTGCCAGCAGCTTTGACAGGGGCACTGAAGCTTTCTTT.

V and J are TRBV6-5 and TRBJ1-4; 7 nucleotides match TRBD1. The CDR3 has 11 amino acids. In germline, CDR1 is MNHEY, CDR2 SVGAGI. J gave up 8 bases and V 10 bases, and 4 bases lay outside the gene matches. CDR3 amino acids: CATRTGEKLFF. In nucleotides, the CDR3 is TGTGCCACCCGGACAGGCGAAAAACTGTTTTTT.

V gene TRBV4-2 combines with J gene TRBJ2-7; possible D gene TRBD2, 5 bases. This CDR3 has 15 residues. CDR1 LGHNA and CDR2 YNFKEQ come from the germline V gene. V dropped 4 bases and J dropped 0 bases, with 13 bases sitting between them. The CDR3 DNA reads as TGTGCCAGCAGCCTCGGCGGGCAGACCTCCTACGAGCAGTACTTC. Translation: CASSLGGQTSYEQYF.

The rearrangement joins TRBV5-1 to TRBJ2-1; 11 bases map to TRBD2. The CDR3 has 18 amino acids. CDR1 SGHRS and CDR2 YFSETQ come from the germline V gene. J was trimmed by 1 base and V by 0 bases; bases with no gene match: 6. CDR3 DNA: TGCGCCAGCAGCTTGGCTCTAGCGGGGGGACTATCCTACAATGAGCAGTTCTTC. Translating it yields CASSLALAGGLSYNEQFF. The whole variable domain, filled in from reference TRBV5-1 and TRBJ2-1, reads KAGVTQTPRYLIKTRGQQVTLSCSPISGHRSVSWYQQTPGQGLQFLFEYFSETQRNKGNFPGRFSGRQFSNSRSEMNVSTLELGDSALYLCASSLALAGGLSYNEQFFGPGTRLTVL.

The chain couples TRBV11-2 to TRBJ2-3; D is possibly TRBD2 (5 bases). This CDR3 is built from 15 residues. The germline V and J ends were trimmed by 0 bases and 3 bases, with 10 bases remaining between them. Germline-derived CDR1 and CDR2 are SGHAT and FQNNGV. The CDR3 DNA sequence: TGTGCCAGCAGCTTAGATTCGAGGAGGACAGATACGCAGTATTTT. Translating gives CASSLDSRRTDTQYF.

The gene calls are TRBV19 and TRBJ2-4; TRBD1 aligns across 7 bases. Trimming cost V 4 bases and J 3 bases; bases outside gene matches: 9. Germline loops: CDR1 LNHDA, CDR2 SQIVND (reference sequence). CDR3 size: 16 residues. The CDR3 sequence: CASSNLGQLGKNIQYF. CDR3 coding DNA: TGTGCCAGTAGTAATTTGGGACAGTTAGGCAAAAACATTCAGTACTTC.

V usage is TRBV5-4 and J usage is TRBJ1-2; TRBD1 agrees at 9 bases. CDR1 and CDR2 (germline): SGHNT, YYREEE (reference sequence). V dropped 1 base and J dropped 5; count of bases not matched to a gene: 6. The CDR3 length is 15 residues. CDR3 in DNA: TGTGCCAGCAGCTTGCGGGACAGGGATAATTATGGCTACACCTTC. This codes for CASSLRDRDNYGYTF.

V and J are TRBV5-1 and TRBJ2-7; a weak D match, TRBD1 (5 bases). The CDR3 is 12 amino acids. The V gene lost 3 bases and the J gene lost 2 bases, with 6 bases spanning the gap. Germline lookup yields CDR1 SGHRS and CDR2 YFSETQ. This chain's CDR3 is CASSSTAYEQYF. The DNA for the CDR3 is TGCGCCAGCAGCTCGACAGCCTACGAGCAGTACTTC.

The V and J genes are TRBV6-4 and TRBJ1-1; D gene unclear. CDR3 length: 13 residues. CDR1 and CDR2 (germline): MRHNA, SNTAGT. The V and J ends lost 3 bases and 0 bases respectively, with 5 bases between them. CDR3 protein: CASSDRVNTEAFF. In nucleotides, the CDR3 is TGTGCCAGCAGTGATAGAGTGAACACTGAAGCTTTCTTT.

The chain carries TRBV27 and TRBJ1-4; D is perhaps TRBD1 (6 bases). Germline CDR1 reads MNHEY; CDR2 reads SMNVEV (reference sequence). Between the trimmed V and J ends, which lost 6 bases and 7 bases, there was a span of 18 bases. The CDR3 sequence is 15 residues long. The CDR3 DNA is TGTGCCAGCAGCCCAACAGGGTCTCGGGGTGAAAAACTGTTTTTT. This encodes CASSPTGSRGEKLFF.

CDR3 coding DNA: TGTGCCAGCAGCCCTTCAGTAGGGGGACAGCCCCAGCATTTT. Protein sequence: CASSPSVGGQPQHF. The chain employs TRBV28 and TRBJ1-5, with D possibly being TRBD1 (6 bases). Trimming removed 6 bases at V and 7 bases at J, with 16 bases between. The germline V gene has CDR1 MDHEN and CDR2 SYDVKM. CDR3 length equals 14 residues.

V and J are TRBV28 and TRBJ2-7; D may be TRBD1 (6 bases). V lost 11 bases, J lost 2 bases, and 16 bases lay in between. There are 13 residues in the CDR3. Per germline, CDR1 MDHEN and CDR2 SYDVKM. CDR3 residues: CACHGTHAYEQYF. DNA for the CDR3: TGTGCCTGTCATGGGACACACGCCTACGAGCAGTACTTC.

The chain combines TRBV6-5 with TRBJ2-7, with 10 bases lining up with TRBD1. CDR3 size: 14 residues. With 2 bases clipped from V and 6 bases from J, the junction kept 4 bases outside the gene matches. From germline, CDR1 is MNHEY and CDR2 SVGAGI. CDR3 in DNA: TGTGCCAGCAGTTACGGGACAGGGGTATTCGAGCAGTACTTC. It encodes CASSYGTGVFEQYF.

The chain uses TRBV28 and TRBJ1-3; D unresolved. The CDR3 contains 14 residues. Germline lookup yields CDR1 MDHEN and CDR2 SYDVKM. V shed 5 bases and J shed 0 bases, with 8 bases lying between them. CDR3 residues: CASSPHSSGNTIYF. The CDR3 DNA is TGTGCCAGCAGTCCGCACAGCTCTGGAAACACCATATATTTT.